The rows below give T cell receptor beta chains drawn from one sample of a study of blood T cells in healthy people across ages. TCRdb analysed the 5' RACE reads with MiXCR anew, one entry per CDR3 protein. The repertoire holds 2 million or so distinct CDR3 sequences, with 40% to 55% as singletons. Sequencing input: blood. The receptors come from a middle-aged woman in good health. CDR3s include the opening cysteine and the closing phenylalanine or tryptophan. Each record gives: J gene, clone size, D gene, V gene, CDR3 DNA, CDR3 protein. D genes are given only for firm matches. Expanded clones are given a class, and other clones once, few, many or no size at all.

TRBJ1-4 - TRBD1 TRBV20-1 TGCAGTGCTAGTCCCGCAGGGGGCCATGAAAAACTGTTTTTT CSASPAGGHEKLFF
TRBJ2-7 - - TRBV4-2 TGTGCCAGCAGCCAACATGGACAGTCTCCGCGCTCCTACGAGCAGTACTTC CASSQHGQSPRSYEQYF
TRBJ2-3 few - TRBV19 TGTGCCAGTAGTATAGCGGGGGCTGTAGATACGCAGTATTTT CASSIAGAVDTQYF
TRBJ2-1 - - TRBV20-1 TGCAGTGCTCAGACGGACATCGACAATGAGCAGTTCTTC CSAQTDIDNEQFF
TRBJ1-2 once - TRBV10-3 TGTGCCATCAGTGGGGGGACGAACTATGGCTACACCTTC CAISGGTNYGYTF
TRBJ2-2 - - TRBV20-1 TGCAGTGCTAGAGATAGGGGCCGACTAACCAACACCGGGGAGCTGTTTTTT CSARDRGRLTNTGELFF
TRBJ1-4 many TRBD1 TRBV20-1 TGCAGTGCTAGAGTCCGGACAGGGATTGCAACTAATGAAAAACTGTTTTTT CSARVRTGIATNEKLFF
TRBJ1-2 few TRBD1 TRBV9 TGTGCCAGCAGCGCTCGGGACAGCGTTACTAACTATGGCTACACCTTC CASSARDSVTNYGYTF
TRBJ2-5 few - TRBV18 TGTGCCAGCTCACCAAGTACGTCAGCCCGGGGGAGAGAGACCCAGTACTTC CASSPSTSARGRETQYF
TRBJ2-7 many TRBD1 TRBV3-1 TGTGCCAGCAGCCAGACAGGGGGCGAGCAGTACTTC CASSQTGGEQYF
TRBJ2-2 - TRBD2 TRBV28 TGTGCCAGCAGTCTCCTGACTAGCGGGGGGGCAACGGCCGGGGAGCTGTTTTTT CASSLLTSGGATAGELFF
TRBJ2-1 - - TRBV7-3 TGTGCCAGCAGCCCAAAGGGCACTTACAATGAGCAGTTCTTC CASSPKGTYNEQFF
TRBJ1-3 - - TRBV4-3 TGCGCCAGCAGCCAAGCCCTCCGGGGAGGGCTGGGAGGAAACACCATATATTTT CASSQALRGGLGGNTIYF
TRBJ2-2 - TRBD1 TRBV7-2 TGTGCCAGCAGCCTTCCAGGGGGAAAGGTTGAGGGGGAGCTGTTTTTT CASSLPGGKVEGELFF
TRBJ1-1 once - TRBV7-2 TGTGCCAGCAGCTTATTAGCGCCGGGACATCCGAACACTGAAGCTTTCTTT CASSLLAPGHPNTEAFF
TRBJ2-1 - - TRBV7-9 TGTGCCAGCACCCCAAGGGGGTGTGAGCAGTTCTTC CASTPRGCEQFF
TRBJ2-1 - - TRBV12-3/TRBV12-4 TGTGCCAGCAGTTTTTCCCCCAGCTACAATGAGCAGTTCTTC CASSFSPSYNEQFF
TRBJ2-7 once TRBD2 TRBV6-1 TGTGCCAGCACCCTAGCGGGGGGGTCCTACGAGCAGTACTTC CASTLAGGSYEQYF
TRBJ2-7 - TRBD1 TRBV20-1 TGCAGTGCCAGAGCCGGGACAGTCGGCGGTGAGCAGTACTTC CSARAGTVGGEQYF
TRBJ2-5 - TRBD2 TRBV20-1 TGCAGTGCTATGGAGCCAAGCGGGGGGGCCTTGGAGACCCAGTACTTC CSAMEPSGGALETQYF
TRBJ1-5 - TRBD1 TRBV20-1 TGCAGTGCTAGGACAGGGTCCGATCAGCCCCAGCATTTT CSARTGSDQPQHF
TRBJ2-7 - TRBD1 TRBV7-2 TGTGCCAGCAGCCGTCGACAGGGGATCGGCGAGCAGTACTTC CASSRRQGIGEQYF
TRBJ2-5 - TRBD1 TRBV28 TGTGCCAGCAGTTACTCCGGGACAGGGGGCTACGATGAGCAGTACTTC CASSYSGTGGYDEQYF
TRBJ2-5 - - TRBV15 TGTGCCACCAGCAGACTCGGGCGGGAGACCCAGTACTTC CATSRLGRETQYF
TRBJ2-3 - - TRBV20-1 TGCAGTGCTAGGCAGTTGCCAGATACGCAGTATTTT CSARQLPDTQYF
TRBJ1-1 once - TRBV28 TGTGCCAGCAGTTTATTCGACCCTAGTAACACTGAAGCTTTCTTT CASSLFDPSNTEAFF
TRBJ2-3 - TRBD2 TRBV2 TGTGCCAGCAGCGGGACTAGCGGGCTAGATACGCAGTATTTT CASSGTSGLDTQYF
TRBJ2-5 - TRBD2 TRBV12-5 TGTGCTAGTGGAACAACCCGAGCGGGGGGCGGAAAGACCCAGTACTTC CASGTTRAGGGKTQYF
TRBJ2-1 - TRBD1 TRBV5-1 TGCGCCAGCAGCTTGAAGGGACAGGGGAGTGGTGAGCAGTTCTTC CASSLKGQGSGEQFF
TRBJ2-5 - - TRBV6-5 TGTGCCAGCAGCCCCTCCCGGTCCAGGCAGTACTTC CASSPSRSRQYF
TRBJ2-3 few TRBD2 TRBV29-1 TGCAGCGTTGGAAGAGGACTAGCGGGGCGCACAGATACGCAGTATTTT CSVGRGLAGRTDTQYF
TRBJ2-1 - - TRBV5-1 TGCGCCAGCCAAATCGCCAATTGGGGGGCCCCCGGGAATGAGCAGTTCTTC CASQIANWGAPGNEQFF
TRBJ1-1 - TRBD1 TRBV20-1 TGCAGTGCGGAGACGGGACAGGGCACTGAAGCTTTCTTT CSAETGQGTEAFF
TRBJ2-1 once TRBD2 TRBV20-1 TGCAGTGCTAGAGGTTTTGGGCGGGGGGGAAACAATGAGCAGTTCTTC CSARGFGRGGNNEQFF
TRBJ2-1 once - TRBV2 TGTGCCAGCATGATAGGTCTGGTCGGGGGCTACAATGAGCAGTTCTTC CASMIGLVGGYNEQFF
TRBJ2-1 - - TRBV27 TGTGCCAGCAGTCCCTACTCTAGGATCAATGAGCAGTTCTTC CASSPYSRINEQFF
TRBJ1-6 - - TRBV20-1 TGCAGTGCTACAAAGCCGGGACCGCAGAATTCACCCCTCCACTTT CSATKPGPQNSPLHF
TRBJ2-5 - - TRBV4-3 TGCGCCAGCAGCCAAGAGATCGGGGGGCCTCAGTACTTC CASSQEIGGPQYF
TRBJ2-7 - - TRBV28 TGTGCCAACAGTTTAATGGGGTTGGGCTACGAGCAGTACTTC CANSLMGLGYEQYF
TRBJ1-5 - - TRBV28 TGTGCCATCACCGGCGGGCAGCATAGCAATCAGCCCCAGCATTTT CAITGGQHSNQPQHF
TRBJ2-6 - - TRBV5-1 TGCGCCAGCAGCTTGGTGGGCAGGATGATAGGGGCCAACGTCCTGACTTTC CASSLVGRMIGANVLTF
TRBJ1-6 - - TRBV20-1 TGCAGTGCTAGTAAGCCGAGTATCAATTCACCCCTCCACTTT CSASKPSINSPLHF
TRBJ2-5 few - TRBV20-1 TGCAGTGCTAGTTCTGGGATCGTGGAGACCCAGTACTTC CSASSGIVETQYF
TRBJ1-4 - - TRBV7-2 TGTGCCAGCAGTGACCGCAACGGGAATGAAAAACTGTTTTTT CASSDRNGNEKLFF
TRBJ2-1 few TRBD2 TRBV12-3/TRBV12-4 TGTGCCAGCAGTATACTAGCGGGGGGGGTTTACAATGAGCAGTTCTTC CASSILAGGVYNEQFF
TRBJ1-1 - - TRBV29-1 TGCAGCGTTGAATTCAGGGCGGTTAACACTGAAGCTTTCTTT CSVEFRAVNTEAFF
TRBJ2-1 few - TRBV4-3 TGCGCCAGCAGTCAAGATTGGCTTGACTCCTACAATGAGCAGTTCTTC CASSQDWLDSYNEQFF
TRBJ2-6 - TRBD2 TRBV24-1 TGTGCCACCAGCCGCGGGGCTAGCGGGGGGTCTGACGTCCTGACTTTC CATSRGASGGSDVLTF
TRBJ1-6 - TRBD1 TRBV15 TGTGCCACCAGCAGAGATCGAGGACAGGGAAATTCACCCCTCCACTTT CATSRDRGQGNSPLHF
TRBJ2-7 once - TRBV3-1 TGTGCCAGCAGCCCCGCGGGGACGCAATCCTACGAGCAGTACTTC CASSPAGTQSYEQYF
TRBJ2-1 - - TRBV7-8 TGTGCCAGCAGCGTAGCTGTGGCGCGAAGTGAGCAGTTCTTC CASSVAVARSEQFF
TRBJ2-7 - - TRBV7-2 TGTGCCAGCAGTTTGGGCCCAAATAGGGAGCAGTACTTC CASSLGPNREQYF
TRBJ1-2 - TRBD1 TRBV20-1 TGCAGTGCTACAGGGGGCGCGCCCGGCTACACCTTC CSATGGAPGYTF
TRBJ2-1 - TRBD1 TRBV27 TGTGCCAGCAGTTTCAGTCGGACAGGGACATCCTACAATGAGCAGTTCTTC CASSFSRTGTSYNEQFF
TRBJ2-5 - - TRBV6-5 TGTGCCAGCAGTTACACGGCCAAAGAGACCCAGTACTTC CASSYTAKETQYF
TRBJ2-5 - - TRBV20-1 TGCAGTGCTAGAGATATGGGGACCCAGTACTTC CSARDMGTQYF
TRBJ2-4 - - TRBV20-1 TGCAGTGCTCGGGACGTGTCTAGGGCCAAAAACATTCAGTACTTC CSARDVSRAKNIQYF
TRBJ2-6 - - TRBV4-3 TGCGCCAGCAGCCAAGTCGGGGGACCTGGACTCTCTGGGGCCAACGTCCTGACTTTC CASSQVGGPGLSGANVLTF
TRBJ2-1 few - TRBV11-2 TGTGCCAGCAGCTTACACGGAGGATATGAGCAGTTCTTC CASSLHGGYEQFF
TRBJ2-1 - - TRBV5-1 TGCGCCAGCAGCTTGGCCTTTGTACAGGGCGATGAGCAGTTCTTC CASSLAFVQGDEQFF